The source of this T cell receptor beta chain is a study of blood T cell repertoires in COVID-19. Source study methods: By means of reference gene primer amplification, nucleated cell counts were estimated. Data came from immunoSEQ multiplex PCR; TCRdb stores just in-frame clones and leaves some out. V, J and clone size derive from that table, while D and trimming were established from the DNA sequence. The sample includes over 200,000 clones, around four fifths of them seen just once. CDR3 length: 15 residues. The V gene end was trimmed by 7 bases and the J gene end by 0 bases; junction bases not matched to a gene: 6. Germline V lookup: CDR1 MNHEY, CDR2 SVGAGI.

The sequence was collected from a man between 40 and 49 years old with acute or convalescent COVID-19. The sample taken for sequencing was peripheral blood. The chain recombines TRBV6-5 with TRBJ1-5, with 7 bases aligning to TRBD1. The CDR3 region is CASTRRGPSNQPQHF. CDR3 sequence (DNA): TGTGCCAGCACCCGTAGGGGGCCTAGCAATCAGCCCCAGCATTTT.